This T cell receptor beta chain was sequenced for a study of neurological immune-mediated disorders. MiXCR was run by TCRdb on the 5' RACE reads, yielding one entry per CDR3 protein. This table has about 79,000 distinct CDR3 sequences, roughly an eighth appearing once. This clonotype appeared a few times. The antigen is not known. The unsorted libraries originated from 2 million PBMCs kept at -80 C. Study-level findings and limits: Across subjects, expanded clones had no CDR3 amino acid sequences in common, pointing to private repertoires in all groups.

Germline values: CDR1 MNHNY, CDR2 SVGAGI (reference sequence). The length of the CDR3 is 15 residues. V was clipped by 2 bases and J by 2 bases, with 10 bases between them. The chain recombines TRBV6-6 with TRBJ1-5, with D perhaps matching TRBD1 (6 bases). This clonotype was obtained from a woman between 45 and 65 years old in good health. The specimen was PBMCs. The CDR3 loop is CASSYTQGGNQPQHF. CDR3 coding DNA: TGTGCCAGCAGTTACACACAGGGTGGCAATCAGCCCCAGCATTTT.